This TCR beta chain comes out of a study of control samples from healthy donors and cancer patients. Profiling relied on immunoSEQ multiplex PCR, and the TCRdb table lists in-frame clones only, not all of them. The table includes about 220,000 clones, around 94% detected once. CDR3 size: 16 residues. The V gene's germline CDR1 is MNHNY and CDR2 SVGAGI (reference sequence). V was pared by 0 bases and J by 2 bases, with 12 bases between. This clonotype was obtained from a man aged 45-65 years in good health. Sequencing was done on a sample of blood. The V gene is TRBV6-6, the J gene TRBJ2-3; D call uncertain. DNA of the CDR3: TGTGCCAGCAGTTACTCGAGTCAGCTTTACACAGATACGCAGTATTTT. It specifies CASSYSSQLYTDTQYF.